The present TCR beta chain was sequenced within a study of blood T cell repertoires in COVID-19. This clone was picked up one time. V was trimmed by 6 bases and J by 8 bases, leaving 13 bases between them. This CDR3 is 12 amino acids long. Clones were sequenced by immunoSEQ multiplex PCR, and TCRdb holds only the in-frame ones, with some missing. The sample lists around 200,000 clones; 85% were seen once. Seattle cases were enrolled at active infection and followed longitudinally. Sequences were obtained from peripheral blood. This chain links TRBV12-3 or TRBV12-4 with TRBJ1-1; TRBD1 is a possible D gene (6 bases). The TCR was taken from an older person with COVID-19, enrolled during active disease. The CDR3 protein is CASSQTGWEAFF. DNA for the CDR3: TGTGCCAGCAGCCAAACAGGGTGGGAAGCTTTCTTT.